This TCR beta chain appears in the sequencing data of a study of cytomegalovirus exposure and HLA in healthy donors (dated by TCRdb to 2016 to 2017). Describing the broader study: The 670 or so repertoires of the first cohort and the roughly 110 validation repertoires were produced on the same platform, according to a later analysis. Along with the approximately 650-subject first cohort, a separate validation cohort of over a hundred different subjects was used. The study was designed to test whether signatures of past pathogen exposure could be identified by cataloging public T cell receptors. To predict cytomegalovirus infection status, the study combined high-throughput TCR immunosequencing, statistical association of individual TCRs with disease status, and machine learning.

Points the paper makes about the study in general: Three of the identified cytomegalovirus-associated TCR beta chains were confirmed in vitro to be specific for cytomegalovirus antigens. A total of about 180 TCR beta chains were listed by the study as associated with cytomegalovirus. The authors suggested that the approach could potentially be generalized to other disease states and immunological phenotypes. The validation cohort had no HLA typing available for a later analysis, so co-occurrence within that cohort was assessed over all 130 or so repertoires. Of the cluster scores, roughly 93% were above 0 in a later analysis, which found that TCRs clustered in the first cohort also tended to co-occur in the roughly 130 validation repertoires. In both the original and validation cohorts, the classifier was reported to diagnose cytomegalovirus status with high specificity and sensitivity. Across donors, most TCR sequences were observed very rarely, whereas some public TCRs were present in many individuals.

Details on this clone: No cognate antigen has been identified for it. Base qualities are not recorded, but no much larger clone differs from it by a single base.

Separate from the approximately 670-subject first cohort, the validation cohort of more than 90 subjects was the group to which the donors belonged. Libraries came from the immunoSEQ multiplex PCR assay. The paper's processing steps were these. A statistical classification framework was built to diagnose cytomegalovirus status from the catalog of TCR beta chain sequences. The table was pulled from immuneACCESS by TCRdb, which kept in-frame rearrangements only. Such tables lose some clones; where checked, under half of the loss comes from unresolved V genes, and the rest has no known cause. Clone size and the V and J calls come from that table; the DNA yielded D and trimming. The sample has roughly 140,000 clones on record, approximately 86% of them singletons. The ten largest clones represent around 10% of the sample. The CDR3 starts with the cysteine, ends with the phenylalanine, and has 15 residues. CDR3 DNA only is kept here, 45 bases in frame from base 1. Trimming takes 4 bases off V and 3 bases off J; junction bases not matched to a gene: 8. In the germline V gene (reference sequence), CDR1 corresponds to LNHDA and CDR2 to SQIVND.

The sequence came from a man younger than 30 in good health and CMV-seropositive. Sequencing was performed on PBMCs. The rearrangement combines TRBV19 with TRBJ1-2; 7 bases in between match TRBD1. The DNA sequence is TGTGCCAGTAGTACCTCTTACAGGGGCTACTATGGCTACACCTTC. Translated, it gives CASSTSYRGYYGYTF.